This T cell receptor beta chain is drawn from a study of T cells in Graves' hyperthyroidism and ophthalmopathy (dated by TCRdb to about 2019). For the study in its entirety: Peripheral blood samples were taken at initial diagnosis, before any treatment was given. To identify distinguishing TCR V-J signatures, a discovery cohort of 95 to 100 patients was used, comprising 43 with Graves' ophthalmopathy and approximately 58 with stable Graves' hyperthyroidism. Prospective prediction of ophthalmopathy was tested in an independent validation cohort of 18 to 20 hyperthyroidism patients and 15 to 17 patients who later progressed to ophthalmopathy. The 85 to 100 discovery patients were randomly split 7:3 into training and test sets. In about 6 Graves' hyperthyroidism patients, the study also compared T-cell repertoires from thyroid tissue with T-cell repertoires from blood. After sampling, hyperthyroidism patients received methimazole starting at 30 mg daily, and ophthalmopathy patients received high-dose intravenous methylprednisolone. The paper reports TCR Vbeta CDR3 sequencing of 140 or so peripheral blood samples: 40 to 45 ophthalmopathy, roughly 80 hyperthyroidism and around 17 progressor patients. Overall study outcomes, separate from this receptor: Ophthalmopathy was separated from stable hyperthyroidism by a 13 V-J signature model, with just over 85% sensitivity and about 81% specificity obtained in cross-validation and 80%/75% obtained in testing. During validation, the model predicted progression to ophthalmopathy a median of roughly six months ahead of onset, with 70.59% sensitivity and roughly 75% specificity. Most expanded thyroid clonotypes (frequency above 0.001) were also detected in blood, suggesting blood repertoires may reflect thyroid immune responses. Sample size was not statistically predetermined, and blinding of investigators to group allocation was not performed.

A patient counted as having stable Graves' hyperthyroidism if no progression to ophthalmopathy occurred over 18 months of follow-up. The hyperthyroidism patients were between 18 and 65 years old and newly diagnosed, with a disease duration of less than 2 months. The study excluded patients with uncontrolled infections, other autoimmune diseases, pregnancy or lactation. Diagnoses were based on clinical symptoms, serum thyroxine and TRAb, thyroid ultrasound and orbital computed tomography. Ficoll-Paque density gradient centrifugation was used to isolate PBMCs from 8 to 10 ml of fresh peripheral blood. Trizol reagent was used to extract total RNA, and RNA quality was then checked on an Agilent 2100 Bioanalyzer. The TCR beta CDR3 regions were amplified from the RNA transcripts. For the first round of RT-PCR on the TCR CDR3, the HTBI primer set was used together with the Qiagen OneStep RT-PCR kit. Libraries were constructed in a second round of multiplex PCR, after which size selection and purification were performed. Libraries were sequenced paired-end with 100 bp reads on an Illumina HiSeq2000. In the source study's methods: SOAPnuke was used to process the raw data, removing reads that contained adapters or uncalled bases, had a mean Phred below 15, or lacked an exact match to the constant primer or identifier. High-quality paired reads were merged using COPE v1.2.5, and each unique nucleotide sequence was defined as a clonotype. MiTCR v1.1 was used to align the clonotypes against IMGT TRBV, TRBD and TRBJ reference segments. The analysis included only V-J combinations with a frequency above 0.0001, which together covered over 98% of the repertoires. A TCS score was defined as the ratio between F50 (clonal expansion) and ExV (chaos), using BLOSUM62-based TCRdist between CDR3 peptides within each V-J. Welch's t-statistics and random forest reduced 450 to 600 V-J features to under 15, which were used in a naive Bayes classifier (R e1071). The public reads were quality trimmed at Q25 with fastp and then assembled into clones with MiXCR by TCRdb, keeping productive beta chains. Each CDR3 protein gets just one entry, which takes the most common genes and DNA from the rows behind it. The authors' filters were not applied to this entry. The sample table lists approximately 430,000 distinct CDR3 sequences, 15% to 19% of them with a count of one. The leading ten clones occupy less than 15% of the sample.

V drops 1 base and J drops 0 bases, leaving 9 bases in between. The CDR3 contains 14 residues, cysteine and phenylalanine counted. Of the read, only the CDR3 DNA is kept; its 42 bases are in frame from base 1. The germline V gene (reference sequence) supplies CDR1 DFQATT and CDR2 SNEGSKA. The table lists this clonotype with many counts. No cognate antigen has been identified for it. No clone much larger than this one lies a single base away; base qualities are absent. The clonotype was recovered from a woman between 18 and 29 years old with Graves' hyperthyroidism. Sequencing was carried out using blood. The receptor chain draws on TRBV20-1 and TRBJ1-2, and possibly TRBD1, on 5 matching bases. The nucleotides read TGCAGTGCTAGAGGGGGGGGAACTAACTATGGCTACACCTTC. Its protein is CSARGGGTNYGYTF.